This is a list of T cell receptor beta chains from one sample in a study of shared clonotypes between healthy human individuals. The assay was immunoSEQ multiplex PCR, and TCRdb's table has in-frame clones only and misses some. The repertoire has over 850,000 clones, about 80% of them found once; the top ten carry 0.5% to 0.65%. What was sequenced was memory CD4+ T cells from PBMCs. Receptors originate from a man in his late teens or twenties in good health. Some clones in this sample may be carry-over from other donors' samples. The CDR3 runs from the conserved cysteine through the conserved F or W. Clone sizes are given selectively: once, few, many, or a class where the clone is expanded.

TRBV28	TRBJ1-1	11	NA	CASIGGTEAFF
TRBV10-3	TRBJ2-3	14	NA	CAISPAGGIDTQYF
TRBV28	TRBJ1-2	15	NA	CASTVGFGENYGYTF
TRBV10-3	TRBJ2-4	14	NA	CAIRDTGTGDRQYF
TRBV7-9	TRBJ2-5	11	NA	CASSTFQTQYF
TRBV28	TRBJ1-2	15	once	CASSPTPDRNYGYTF
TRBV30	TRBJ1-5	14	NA	CAWSADRSTRPQHF
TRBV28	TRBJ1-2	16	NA	CASSPGTMRNNYGYTF
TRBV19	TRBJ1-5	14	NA	CASRIDRDNQPQHF
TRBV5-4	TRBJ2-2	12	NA	CASSENTGELFF
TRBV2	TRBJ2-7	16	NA	CASSEAGSRLTYEQYF
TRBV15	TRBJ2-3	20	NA	CATSRPSPGLAGVRADTQYF
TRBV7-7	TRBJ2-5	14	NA	CASSLGGQGQTQYF
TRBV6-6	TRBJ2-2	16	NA	CASSYSQREPAGELFF
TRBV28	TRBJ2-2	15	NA	CASSRTGPGTGELFF
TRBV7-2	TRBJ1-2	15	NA	CASSLDRTANYGYTF
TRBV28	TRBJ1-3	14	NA	CASSFPAGGNTIYF